This paragraph reports one TCR beta chain. Its target is not known. Germline CDR1 reads SGHTA; CDR2 reads FQGNSA. The V end was cut by 2 bases, the J end by 1 base, with 14 bases between. This CDR3 is 16 amino acids long. Treg sorting used a CD4+CD25+CD127-/low gate. After constant-region reverse-primer amplification, full-length variable regions underwent semi-nested PCR with Nested Universal Primer A. TCRdb re-called the 5' RACE reads through MiXCR, storing one row per CDR3 protein. This sample has roughly 58,000 distinct CDR3 sequences, with roughly 20% found just once. Findings and caveats of the study: Greatest tumor Treg TCR overlap was with tumor naive CD4+ cells.

The clonotype comes from a female donor with breast cancer. The chain is built from TRBV7-2 and TRBJ1-1; TRBD1 might be the D (5 bases). Sequenced: tumor-infiltrating Tregs sorted from the breast tumor. The CDR3 coding sequence is TGTGCCAGCAGCTTATCTCGTGGGGGAACGAACACTGAAGCTTTCTTT. This translates into CASSLSRGGTNTEAFF.